What follows is one T cell receptor beta chain and its context. The target antigen is unknown. TCRdb keeps only in-frame clones here, not all; method: immunoSEQ multiplex PCR. The table includes about 120,000 clones, almost 90% detected once. This record belongs to a study of T cell responses to AZD1222 COVID-19 vaccine. Overall study results and limits: Nearly half of unique spike-specific TCRs reportedly avoided B.1.351 and B.1.1.7 mutated regions. The study sampled repertoires only after the peak T cell response. The study found vaccine-associated CD4 TCRs spanning spike, dominant at 160-218 and 743-854. Only five to seven AZD1222 recipients tested seropositive at baseline.

V was trimmed by 0 bases and J by 4 bases, leaving 7 bases between them. Germline lookup yields CDR1 LGHNA and CDR2 YSLEER. This CDR3 has 14 amino acids. The receptor was isolated from an adult in good health. This rearrangement joins TRBV4-3 to TRBJ1-3, with D perhaps TRBD1 (5 bases). The sample consisted of peripheral blood, taken on day 0 of AZD1222 vaccination. The CDR3 region has the DNA TGCGCCAGCAGCCAAGATCGACAGGGAAACACCATATATTTT. Protein product: CASSQDRQGNTIYF.